Below are 17 T cell receptor beta chains sequenced from a single sample in a study of shared clonotypes between healthy human individuals. Clones were read by immunoSEQ multiplex PCR, and TCRdb kept only the in-frame ones, dropping some. This sample carries roughly 2.5 million clones, over 85% of them seen once, and the ten largest clones take roughly 0.15%. Sequencing used naive CD4+ T cells sorted from blood. Subset specified: CD45RA+ positively selected. These receptors all come from a man aged 18 to 30 in good health.

The chain uses TRBV5-4 and TRBJ1-1; 7 nucleotides agree with TRBD1. This CDR3 spans 14 amino acids. The V gene end was trimmed by 6 bases and the J gene end by 7 bases; junction bases not matched to a gene: 12. Germline V CDR1 and CDR2: SGHNT, YYREEE (reference sequence). The CDR3 reads CASKGTGTVIEAFF. CDR3 in DNA: TGTGCCAGCAAGGGAACCGGGACAGTGATTGAAGCTTTCTTT.

The chain combines TRBV5-5 with TRBJ2-4, with D uncertain. Germline V lookup: CDR1 SGHKS, CDR2 YYEKEE (reference sequence). The CDR3 runs 15 residues. The germline V and J ends were trimmed by 1 base and 0 bases, with 8 bases remaining between them. The CDR3 DNA sequence: TGTGCCAGCAGCTTGTCGTCGATAGCCAAAAACATTCAGTACTTC. Translating gives CASSLSSIAKNIQYF.

Remarks on this clone: This specimen includes other DNA sequences encoding the same CDR3. The V gene is TRBV18, the J gene TRBJ1-2; 8 bases are shared with TRBD1. The CDR3 extends over 13 amino acids. Losses at the gene ends were 5 bases for V and 8 bases for J; bases not matched to a gene: 7. Germline values: CDR1 KGHSH, CDR2 LQKENI. The CDR3 DNA is TGTGCCAGCTCATTGGACAGGGTGAAAGGCTACACCTTC. Translating it yields CASSLDRVKGYTF.

The chain combines TRBV10-3 with TRBJ2-3; 9 nucleotides align to TRBD2. The germline CDR1 and CDR2 sequences are ENHRY and SYGVKD. The CDR3 runs 17 residues. J was trimmed by 5 bases and V by 6 bases; bases with no gene match: 15. The CDR3 nucleotides read TGTGCCATCAGCCCCCGTTTGAATAGCGGGAGTGGAGATACGCAGTATTTT. It specifies CAISPRLNSGSGDTQYF.

As DNA, the CDR3 is TGTGCCAGCAGCTTAAGGGGGGTAGATTCACCCCTCCACTTT. It specifies CASSLRGVDSPLHF. This chain uses TRBV11-2 with TRBJ1-6; maybe TRBD1 (6 bases). The V gene lost 2 bases and the J gene lost 8 bases, with 10 bases spanning the gap. Germline assignment: CDR1 SGHAT and CDR2 FQNNGV. The CDR3 totals 14 residues.

This rearrangement joins TRBV28 to TRBJ2-7; TRBD2 matches 7 bases. CDR1 and CDR2 from the germline V gene are MDHEN and SYDVKM. The CDR3 loop spans 15 amino acids. With V trimmed by 5 bases and J by 0 bases, 7 bases remained unmatched. The DNA of the CDR3 is TGTGCCAGCAGTGGTAATAGCGGGTACTCCTACGAGCAGTACTTC. Translating it yields CASSGNSGYSYEQYF. Using reference TRBV28 and TRBJ2-7 for the parts outside the CDR3, the full variable domain is DVKVTQSSRYLVKRTGEKVFLECVQDMDHENMFWYRQDPGLGLRLIYFSYDVKMKEKGDIPEGYSVSREKKERFSLILESASTNQTSMYLCASSGNSGYSYEQYFGPGTRLTVT.

V is TRBV5-6 and J is TRBJ2-5; no definite D call. The CDR3 totals 15 residues. The germline gives CDR1 SGHDT, CDR2 YYEEEE. Trimming left V 4 bases short and J 1 base short, with 14 bases between. The chain's CDR3 is CASSLPSSFQETQYF. The CDR3 bases are TGTGCCAGCAGCCTGCCCAGCTCCTTCCAAGAGACCCAGTACTTC.

V gene TRBV7-2 combines with J gene TRBJ2-2; TRBD1 agrees at 7 bases. V lost 5 bases to trimming and J lost 4 bases; unmatched junction nucleotides: 7. CDR1 and CDR2 from the germline V gene are SGHTA and FQGNSA. The CDR3 runs to 15 residues. DNA of the CDR3: TGTGCCAGCAGCCGAGTAGGGACAGCCACCGGGGAGCTGTTTTTT. Translation gives CASSRVGTATGELFF.

This clone turned up a few times. This sequence joins TRBV19 and TRBJ1-5, with unresolved D. Germline CDR1 and CDR2: LNHDA and SQIVND (reference sequence). The CDR3 totals 14 residues. V was trimmed by 3 bases and J by 6 bases, leaving 12 bases between them. The CDR3 is CASSIGVGGQPQHF. In DNA, the CDR3 is TGTGCCAGTAGTATTGGGGTAGGCGGTCAGCCCCAGCATTTT.

Only one count was recorded for this clone. This chain joins TRBV2 and TRBJ1-5; weak D call: TRBD1 (6 bases). Germline V CDR1 and CDR2: SNHLY, FYNNEI. The CDR3 consists of 16 residues. Trimming removed 0 bases at V and 2 bases at J, with 11 bases between. CDR3 bases: TGTGCCAGCAGTGAAGCAGGGGGGACGGGCAATCAGCCCCAGCATTTT. Its protein product is CASSEAGGTGNQPQHF.

This chain connects TRBV30 to TRBJ1-1; D call uncertain. V was clipped by 3 bases and J by 2 bases, with 10 bases between them. In germline, CDR1 is GTSNPN, CDR2 SVGIG (reference sequence). The CDR3 consists of 13 residues. The CDR3 bases are TGTGCCTGGAGAGGAGGGCTTAACACTGAAGCTTTCTTT. It encodes CAWRGGLNTEAFF. Full variable domain (missing parts from reference TRBV30 and TRBJ1-1): SQTIHQWPATLVQPVGSPLSLECTVEGTSNPNLYWYRQAAGRGLQLLFYSVGIGQISSEVPQNLSASRPQDRQFILSSKKLLLSDSGFYLCAWRGGLNTEAFFGQGTRLTVV.

The CDR3 nucleotides are TGTGCCAGCAGTTTAGATCGACAGGTTACCGCTTTCTTT. Protein: CASSLDRQVTAFF. The chain employs TRBV28 and TRBJ1-1; D perhaps matches TRBD1 (6 bases). Germline-derived CDR1 and CDR2 are MDHEN and SYDVKM. V lost 2 bases and J lost 11, with 15 bases in between. The CDR3 is made up of 13 amino acids.

The chain couples TRBV28 to TRBJ2-2; D is undetermined. The germline gives CDR1 MDHEN, CDR2 SYDVKM. The CDR3 spans 13 residues. Trimming shortened V by 10 bases and J by 0 bases, and 9 bases separated the two germline ends. CDR3 sequence (DNA): TGTGCCACCCAGTCCCCGAACACCGGGGAGCTGTTTTTT. This sequence encodes CATQSPNTGELFF. The whole variable domain, remainder taken from reference TRBV28 and TRBJ2-2, is DVKVTQSSRYLVKRTGEKVFLECVQDMDHENMFWYRQDPGLGLRLIYFSYDVKMKEKGDIPEGYSVSREKKERFSLILESASTNQTSMYLCATQSPNTGELFFGEGSRLTVL.

The chain is built from TRBV2 and TRBJ2-3; 7 nucleotides line up with TRBD2. The CDR3 has 15 residues. Germline V lookup: CDR1 SNHLY, CDR2 FYNNEI. V was pared by 8 bases and J by 2 bases, with 10 bases of the junction left unmatched. In DNA form, the CDR3 reads TGTGCCAGCGCCCCGGGACTAAGACCCACAGATACGCAGTATTTT. It codes for CASAPGLRPTDTQYF.

The sample holds one count of this clone. The chain joins TRBV7-2 to TRBJ1-2, with TRBD1 identical over 8 bases. After removal of 5 bases from V and 6 bases from J, the junction contained 8 bases not matched to a gene. The length of the CDR3 is 14 residues. CDR1 and CDR2 (germline): SGHTA, FQGNSA. CDR3 protein: CASSKDRVGDGYTF. The DNA of the CDR3 is TGTGCCAGCAGCAAGGACAGGGTAGGCGATGGCTACACCTTC.

CDR3 in DNA: TGCGCCAGCAGCCAAGGTCTGGGACTAGCGGGAGGGCCGGGCACAGATACGCAGTATTTT. Protein product: CASSQGLGLAGGPGTDTQYF. The rearrangement links TRBV4-3 to TRBJ2-3; the match to TRBD2 covers 16 bases. V lost 1 base and J lost 1; bases outside the gene matches: 8. Germline V lookup: CDR1 LGHNA, CDR2 YSLEER. The CDR3 has 20 residues.

The chain combines TRBV19 with TRBJ2-7; a weak D match, TRBD2 (6 bases). Germline V CDR1 and CDR2: LNHDA, SQIVND (reference sequence). V lost 5 bases, J lost 5 bases, and 19 bases lay in between. The CDR3 extends over 15 amino acids. The DNA for the CDR3 is TGTGCCAGTAGTCACCGGAGGGCCTTATTAGACGAGCAGTACTTC. Its protein is CASSHRRALLDEQYF.